This TCR beta chain emerged from a study of patients and donors after allogeneic stem cell transplantation. The ends were cut back, 2 bases at V and 2 bases at J, with 14 bases in the middle. Looked up from germline, CDR1 is MNHEY and CDR2 is SVGEGT. CDR3 length: 16 residues. A single record per CDR3 protein comes from TCRdb applying MiXCR to the RT-PCR reads. The table has about 160,000 distinct CDR3 sequences, about two fifths seen once. The chain uses TRBV6-2 or TRBV6-3 and TRBJ2-3; a weak D match, TRBD2 (5 bases). The sample was blood, either unsorted or a sorted T cell fraction (not recorded which). This sequence originates from a human donor who was either an allogeneic HSCT recipient or a stem cell or donor lymphocyte infusion donor (not recorded which). It is not recorded whose cells these are; they may come from a transplant donor. In DNA form, the CDR3 reads TGTGCCAGCAGTTACACTTCTGGGAGTACCACAGATACGCAGTATTTT. This gives the protein CASSYTSGSTTDTQYF.